The clone carrying this T cell receptor (beta chain) showed up just a few times. Germline V lookup: CDR1 SGHRS, CDR2 YFSETQ. This CDR3 is 15 amino acids long. J was trimmed by 8 bases and V by 0 bases; bases with no gene match: 10. This sample stems from a study of cytomegalovirus exposure and HLA in healthy donors. PCR was performed using 60 Vbeta and 13 Jbeta primers. Method: immunoSEQ multiplex PCR; TCRdb's copy keeps in-frame clones and lacks some. The sample carries about 190,000 clones, over 60% recorded once. The donors (healthy individuals) were bone marrow donors. The specimen sequenced was PBMCs. The TCR comes from a man younger than 45 in good health and CMV-seropositive. This chain joins TRBV5-1 and TRBJ1-2; 7 bases are shared with TRBD1. The CDR3 reads CASSLVGQGDRGYTF. CDR3 in DNA: TGCGCCAGCAGCTTGGTAGGGCAGGGGGATCGAGGCTACACCTTC.